Below, one TCR beta chain is given with its context. Its antigen is currently unknown. The sample is drawn from a study of cytomegalovirus exposure and HLA in healthy donors. General study findings and limits: An observed cluster of highly shared sequence variants was recorded as a likely sequencing artifact. For cytomegalovirus status, the classifier reportedly gave diagnoses with high specificity and sensitivity.

The CDR3 covers 17 residues. Trimming took off 3 bases at V and 1 base at J, with 18 bases between the two ends. Germline V gene lookup returns CDR1 SEHNR and CDR2 FQNEAQ (reference sequence). The study ran its PCR with 60 Vbeta and 13 Jbeta primers. Repertoires were generated with immunoSEQ multiplex PCR, while TCRdb's copy carries only in-frame clones and drops some. This table holds some 150,000 clones, 65% to 85% found once. Sample: PBMCs. The TCR was taken from a woman under 30 in good health and CMV-seronegative. The gene calls are TRBV7-9 and TRBJ2-5; D possibly corresponds to TRBD2 (5 bases). This chain's CDR3 is CASSLGTRRDRQETQYF. CDR3 DNA sequence: TGTGCCAGCAGCTTGGGAACTAGGAGAGACCGCCAAGAGACCCAGTACTTC.